Listed below are T cell receptor beta chains from one sample, sequenced in a study of long-term antiretroviral therapy in people with HIV. Some clones are missing from TCRdb's copy, which holds only in-frame ones; the method was immunoSEQ multiplex PCR. This table has some 19,000 clones, roughly four fifths appearing once. The sequences come from unsorted PBMCs, collected 2.2 years after starting antiretroviral therapy. All receptors derive from a man aged 45 to 65 with HIV. Each CDR3 is given with its conserved first and last residue. Each record gives: J gene, V gene, CDR3 protein.

j_gene: TRBJ2-1; v_gene: TRBV19; CDR3aa: CASSILVNRGRINEQFF
j_gene: TRBJ1-4; v_gene: TRBV2; CDR3aa: CASRRVPYGEKLFF
j_gene: TRBJ2-7; v_gene: TRBV29-1; CDR3aa: CSVTDRHNYEQYF
j_gene: TRBJ1-1; v_gene: TRBV6-5; CDR3aa: CASSFLPRGQNTEAFF
j_gene: TRBJ2-2; v_gene: TRBV11-3; CDR3aa: CASSLAGGSTGELFF
j_gene: TRBJ2-1; v_gene: TRBV28; CDR3aa: CASNLRGDSYNEQFF
j_gene: TRBJ2-3; v_gene: TRBV27; CDR3aa: CASSPGQESTDTQYF
j_gene: TRBJ2-7; v_gene: TRBV29-1; CDR3aa: CSVVSEQYF
j_gene: TRBJ2-1; v_gene: TRBV6-5; CDR3aa: CASRLLAGLRNEQFF
j_gene: TRBJ2-5; v_gene: TRBV5-4; CDR3aa: CASSSQRGEGETQYF
j_gene: TRBJ2-1; v_gene: TRBV28; CDR3aa: CASSLRGTDNEQFF
j_gene: TRBJ1-1; v_gene: TRBV7-9; CDR3aa: CASGVTGVTEAFF
j_gene: TRBJ2-4; v_gene: TRBV6-1; CDR3aa: CASSELAGGQDIQYF
j_gene: TRBJ2-7; v_gene: TRBV11-1; CDR3aa: CASSLGQGMYEQYF
j_gene: TRBJ2-5; v_gene: TRBV10-3; CDR3aa: CAISRGTQETQYF
j_gene: TRBJ2-1; v_gene: TRBV7-9; CDR3aa: CASRGRGGGAYNEQFF
j_gene: TRBJ2-7; v_gene: TRBV5-4; CDR3aa: CASSLALNRDEQYF
j_gene: TRBJ1-4; v_gene: TRBV25-1; CDR3aa: CASGRDRRSEKLFF
j_gene: TRBJ2-7; v_gene: TRBV28; CDR3aa: CASRAGFSFYYEQYF
j_gene: TRBJ2-7; v_gene: TRBV1; CDR3aa: CTSSQGSGGDHEQYF
j_gene: TRBJ1-5; v_gene: TRBV5-5; CDR3aa: CASSRGQGSNQPQHF
j_gene: TRBJ1-2; v_gene: TRBV7-9; CDR3aa: CASSPRALTFYGYTF
j_gene: TRBJ2-3; v_gene: TRBV5-1; CDR3aa: CASKEQGTDTQYF
j_gene: TRBJ2-6; v_gene: TRBV6-6; CDR3aa: CASSYLQAGANVLTF
j_gene: TRBJ1-4; v_gene: TRBV7-2; CDR3aa: CASSLMGLPGEKLFF